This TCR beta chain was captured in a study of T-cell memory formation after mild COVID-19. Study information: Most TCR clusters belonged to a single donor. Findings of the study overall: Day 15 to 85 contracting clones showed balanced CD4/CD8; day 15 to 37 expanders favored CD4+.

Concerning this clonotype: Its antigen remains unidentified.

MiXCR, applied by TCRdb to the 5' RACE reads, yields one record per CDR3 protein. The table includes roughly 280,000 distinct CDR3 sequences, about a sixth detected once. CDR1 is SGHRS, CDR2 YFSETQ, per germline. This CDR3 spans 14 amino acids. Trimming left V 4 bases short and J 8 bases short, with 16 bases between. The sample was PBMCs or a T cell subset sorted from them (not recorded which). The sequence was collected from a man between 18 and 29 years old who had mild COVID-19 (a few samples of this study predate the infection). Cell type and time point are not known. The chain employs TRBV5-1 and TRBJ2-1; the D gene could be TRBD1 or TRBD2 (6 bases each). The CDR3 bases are TGCGCCAGCAGCCCCGGGGGCGGAATCGATGAGCAGTTCTTC. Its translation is CASSPGGGIDEQFF.